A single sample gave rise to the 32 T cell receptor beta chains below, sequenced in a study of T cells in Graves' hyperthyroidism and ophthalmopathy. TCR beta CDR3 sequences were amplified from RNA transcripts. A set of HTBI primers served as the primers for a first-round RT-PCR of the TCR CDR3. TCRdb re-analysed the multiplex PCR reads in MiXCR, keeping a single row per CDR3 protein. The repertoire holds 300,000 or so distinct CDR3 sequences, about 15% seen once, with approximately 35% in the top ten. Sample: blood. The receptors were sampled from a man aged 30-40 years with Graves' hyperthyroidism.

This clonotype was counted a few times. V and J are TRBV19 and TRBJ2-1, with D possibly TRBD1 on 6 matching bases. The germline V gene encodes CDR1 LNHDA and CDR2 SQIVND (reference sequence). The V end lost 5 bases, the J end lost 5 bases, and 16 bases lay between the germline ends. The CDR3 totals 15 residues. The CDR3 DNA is TGTGCCAGTAGTCCCGCCCAACAGGGAAACAATGAGCAGTTCTTC. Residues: CASSPAQQGNNEQFF.

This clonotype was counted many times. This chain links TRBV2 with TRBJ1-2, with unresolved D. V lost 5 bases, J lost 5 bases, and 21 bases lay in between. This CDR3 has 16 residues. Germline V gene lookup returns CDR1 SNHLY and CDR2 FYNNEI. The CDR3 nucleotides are TGTGCCAGCAGTCCCAGCGTGGGTATGGGGAATTATGGCTACACCTTC. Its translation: CASSPSVGMGNYGYTF.

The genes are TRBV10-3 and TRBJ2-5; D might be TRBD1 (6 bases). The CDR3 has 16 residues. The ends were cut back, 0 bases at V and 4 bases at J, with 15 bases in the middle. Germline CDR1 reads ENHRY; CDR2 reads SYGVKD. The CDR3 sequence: CAISESAGRGPETQYF. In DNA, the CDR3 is TGTGCCATCAGTGAGTCGGCCGGCAGGGGACCAGAGACCCAGTACTTC.

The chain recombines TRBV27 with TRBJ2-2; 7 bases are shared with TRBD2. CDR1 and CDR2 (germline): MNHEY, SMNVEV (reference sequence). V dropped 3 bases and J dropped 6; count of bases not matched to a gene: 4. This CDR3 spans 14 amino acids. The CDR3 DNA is TGTGCCAGCAGTTTGGGAGGGGCCCCCGGGGAGCTGTTTTTT. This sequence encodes CASSLGGAPGELFF.

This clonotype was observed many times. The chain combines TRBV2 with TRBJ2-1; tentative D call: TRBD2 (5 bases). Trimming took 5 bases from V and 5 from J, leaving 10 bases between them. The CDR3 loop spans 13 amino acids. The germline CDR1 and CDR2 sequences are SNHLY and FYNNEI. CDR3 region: CASSFGLHNEQFF. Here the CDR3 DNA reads TGTGCCAGCAGTTTTGGACTTCACAATGAGCAGTTCTTC.

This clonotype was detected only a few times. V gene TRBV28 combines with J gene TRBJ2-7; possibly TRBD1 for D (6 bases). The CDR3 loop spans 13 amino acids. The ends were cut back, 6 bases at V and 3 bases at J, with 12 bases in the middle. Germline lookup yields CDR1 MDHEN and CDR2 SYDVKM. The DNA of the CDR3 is TGTGCCAGCAGCCTCGAGGACAGCTACGAGCAGTACTTC. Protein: CASSLEDSYEQYF.

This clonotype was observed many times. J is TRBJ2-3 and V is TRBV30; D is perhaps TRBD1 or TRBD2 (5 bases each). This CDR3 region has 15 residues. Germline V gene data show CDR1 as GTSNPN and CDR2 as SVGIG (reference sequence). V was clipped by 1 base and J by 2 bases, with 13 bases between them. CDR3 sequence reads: CAWSGGQGPTDTQYF. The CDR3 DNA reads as TGTGCCTGGAGTGGGGGCCAGGGACCCACAGATACGCAGTATTTT.

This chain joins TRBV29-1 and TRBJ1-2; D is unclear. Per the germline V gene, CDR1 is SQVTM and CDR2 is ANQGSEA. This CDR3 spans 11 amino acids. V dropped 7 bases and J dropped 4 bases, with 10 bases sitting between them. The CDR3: CSATHSYGYTF. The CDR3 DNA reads TGCAGCGCGACCCACAGCTATGGCTACACCTTC.

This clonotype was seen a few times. As DNA, the CDR3 is TGTGCCAGCAGCCGACGAATAGCGGGGGTAGAGACCCAGTACTTC. Translating it yields CASSRRIAGVETQYF. The chain couples TRBV7-2 to TRBJ2-5; TRBD2 agrees at 9 bases. Looked up from germline, CDR1 is SGHTA and CDR2 is FQGNSA. This CDR3 spans 15 amino acids. Trimming took 5 bases from V and 4 from J; bases not matched to a gene: 8.

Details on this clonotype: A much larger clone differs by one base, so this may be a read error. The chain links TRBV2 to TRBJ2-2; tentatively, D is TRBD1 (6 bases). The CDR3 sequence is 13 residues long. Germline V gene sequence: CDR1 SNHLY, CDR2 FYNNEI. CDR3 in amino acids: CASSDRGTGELSF. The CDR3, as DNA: TGTGCCAGCAGTGACAGGGGCACCGGGGAGCTGTCTTTT.

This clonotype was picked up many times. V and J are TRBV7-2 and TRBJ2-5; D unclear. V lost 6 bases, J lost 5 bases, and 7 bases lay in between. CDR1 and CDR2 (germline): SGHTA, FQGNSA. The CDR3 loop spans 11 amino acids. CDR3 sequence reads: CASRTAETQYF. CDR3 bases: TGTGCCAGCAGGACGGCGGAGACCCAGTACTTC.

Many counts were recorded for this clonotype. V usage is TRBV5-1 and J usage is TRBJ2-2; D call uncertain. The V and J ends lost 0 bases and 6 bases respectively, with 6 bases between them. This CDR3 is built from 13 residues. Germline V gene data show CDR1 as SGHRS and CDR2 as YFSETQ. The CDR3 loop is CASSLGGPGELFF. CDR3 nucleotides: TGCGCCAGCAGCTTGGGCGGTCCCGGGGAGCTGTTTTTT.

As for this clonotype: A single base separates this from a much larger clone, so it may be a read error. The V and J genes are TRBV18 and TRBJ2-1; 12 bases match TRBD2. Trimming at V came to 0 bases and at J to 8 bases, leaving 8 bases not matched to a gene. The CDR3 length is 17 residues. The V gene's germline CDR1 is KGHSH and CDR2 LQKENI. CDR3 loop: CASSPPELAGGSDEQFF. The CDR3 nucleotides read TGTGCCAGCTCACCACCGGAACTAGCGGGAGGAAGTGATGAGCAGTTCTTC.

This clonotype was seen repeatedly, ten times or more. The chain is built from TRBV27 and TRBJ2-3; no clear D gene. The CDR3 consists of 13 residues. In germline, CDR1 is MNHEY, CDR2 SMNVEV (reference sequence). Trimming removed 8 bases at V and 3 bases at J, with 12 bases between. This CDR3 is CASGDLGTDTQYF. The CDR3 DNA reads TGTGCCAGCGGAGACCTTGGGACAGATACGCAGTATTTT.

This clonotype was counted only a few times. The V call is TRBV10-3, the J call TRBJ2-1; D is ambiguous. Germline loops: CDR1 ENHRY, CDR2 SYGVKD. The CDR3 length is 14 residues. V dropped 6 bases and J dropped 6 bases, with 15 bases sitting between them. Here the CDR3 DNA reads TGTGCCATCAGCTTTCAGCCCACGGGCAATGAGCAGTTCTTC. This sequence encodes CAISFQPTGNEQFF.

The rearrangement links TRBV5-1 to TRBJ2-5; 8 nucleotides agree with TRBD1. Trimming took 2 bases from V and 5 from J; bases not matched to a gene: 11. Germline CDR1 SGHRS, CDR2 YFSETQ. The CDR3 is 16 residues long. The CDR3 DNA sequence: TGCGCCAGCAGCTTCGGACCACAGGGGGAGCGGGAGACCCAGTACTTC. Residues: CASSFGPQGERETQYF.

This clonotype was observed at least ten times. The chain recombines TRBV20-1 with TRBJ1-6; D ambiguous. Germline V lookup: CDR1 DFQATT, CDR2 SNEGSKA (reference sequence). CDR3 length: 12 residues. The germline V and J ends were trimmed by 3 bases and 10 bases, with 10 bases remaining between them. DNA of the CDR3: TGCAGTGCTAGGGCCATTGGGTCACCCCTCCACTTT. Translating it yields CSARAIGSPLHF.

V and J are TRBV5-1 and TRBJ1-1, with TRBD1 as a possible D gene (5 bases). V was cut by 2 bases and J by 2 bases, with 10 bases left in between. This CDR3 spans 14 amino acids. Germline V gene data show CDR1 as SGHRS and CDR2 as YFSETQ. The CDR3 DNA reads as TGCGCCAGCAGCTTAAGCAGGGCAAACACTGAAGCTTTCTTT. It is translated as CASSLSRANTEAFF.

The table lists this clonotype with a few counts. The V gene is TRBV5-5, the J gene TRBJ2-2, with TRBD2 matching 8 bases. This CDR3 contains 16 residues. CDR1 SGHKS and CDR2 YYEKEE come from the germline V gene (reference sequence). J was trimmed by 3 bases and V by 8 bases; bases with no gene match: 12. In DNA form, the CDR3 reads TGTGCCAGTTCCCCGGGGGGGGCGCCGTACACCGGGGAGCTGTTTTTT. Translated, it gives CASSPGGAPYTGELFF.

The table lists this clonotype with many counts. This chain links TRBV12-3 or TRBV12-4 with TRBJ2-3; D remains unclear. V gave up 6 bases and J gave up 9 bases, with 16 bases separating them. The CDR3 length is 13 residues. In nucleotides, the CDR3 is TGTGCCAGCAGCTTGGGCCTAAAAAGCACGCAGTATTTT. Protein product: CASSLGLKSTQYF.

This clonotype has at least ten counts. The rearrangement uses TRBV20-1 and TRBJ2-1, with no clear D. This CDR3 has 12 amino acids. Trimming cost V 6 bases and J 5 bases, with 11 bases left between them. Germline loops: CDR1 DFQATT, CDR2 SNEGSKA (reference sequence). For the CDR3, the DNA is TGCAGTGCCCCCGAAATGGACAATGAGCAGTTCTTC. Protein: CSAPEMDNEQFF.

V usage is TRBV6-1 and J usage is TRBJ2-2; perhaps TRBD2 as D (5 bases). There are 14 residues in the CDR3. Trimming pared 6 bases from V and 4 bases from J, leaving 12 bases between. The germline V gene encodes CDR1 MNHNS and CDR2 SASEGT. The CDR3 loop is CASSITLATGELFF. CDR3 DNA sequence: TGTGCCAGCAGCATCACCCTAGCCACCGGGGAGCTGTTTTTT.

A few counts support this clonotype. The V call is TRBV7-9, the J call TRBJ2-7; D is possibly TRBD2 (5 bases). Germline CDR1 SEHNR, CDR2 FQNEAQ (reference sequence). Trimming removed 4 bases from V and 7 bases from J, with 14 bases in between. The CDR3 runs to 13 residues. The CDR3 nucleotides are TGTGCCAGCAGCTACGGACTCTCGGGGGAGCAGTACTTC. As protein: CASSYGLSGEQYF. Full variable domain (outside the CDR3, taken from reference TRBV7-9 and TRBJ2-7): DTGVSQNPRHKITKRGQNVTFRCDPISEHNRLYWYRQTLGQGPEFLTYFQNEAQLEKSRLLSDRFSAERPKGSFSTLEIQRTEQGDSAMYLCASSYGLSGEQYFGPGTRLTVT.

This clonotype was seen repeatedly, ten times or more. DNA for the CDR3: TGTGCCAGCATGGCCCCGGATCAAGAGACCCAGTACTTC. It is translated as CASMAPDQETQYF. The V gene is TRBV28, the J gene TRBJ2-5, with D hard to call. The CDR3 length is 13 residues. Germline loops: CDR1 MDHEN, CDR2 SYDVKM. Trimming cost V 7 bases and J 2 bases, with 11 bases left between them.

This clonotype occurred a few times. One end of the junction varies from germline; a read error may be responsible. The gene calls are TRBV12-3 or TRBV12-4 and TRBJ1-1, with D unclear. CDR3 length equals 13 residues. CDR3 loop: CASSLGGSIEASF. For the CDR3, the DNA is TGTGCCAGCAGTCTAGGAGGCAGCATTGAAGCTTCCTTT.

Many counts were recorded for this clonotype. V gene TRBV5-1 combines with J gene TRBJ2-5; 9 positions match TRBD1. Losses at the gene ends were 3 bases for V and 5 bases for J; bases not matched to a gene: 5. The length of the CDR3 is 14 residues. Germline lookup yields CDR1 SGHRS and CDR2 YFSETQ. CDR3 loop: CASSWGTGTETQYF. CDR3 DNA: TGCGCCAGCAGCTGGGGGACAGGGACGGAGACCCAGTACTTC.

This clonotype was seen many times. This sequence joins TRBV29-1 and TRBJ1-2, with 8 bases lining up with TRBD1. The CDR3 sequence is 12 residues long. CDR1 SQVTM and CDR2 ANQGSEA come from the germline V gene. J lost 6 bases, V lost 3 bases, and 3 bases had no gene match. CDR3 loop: CSVDRGQNGYTF. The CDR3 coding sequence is TGCAGCGTTGACAGGGGGCAAAATGGCTACACCTTC.

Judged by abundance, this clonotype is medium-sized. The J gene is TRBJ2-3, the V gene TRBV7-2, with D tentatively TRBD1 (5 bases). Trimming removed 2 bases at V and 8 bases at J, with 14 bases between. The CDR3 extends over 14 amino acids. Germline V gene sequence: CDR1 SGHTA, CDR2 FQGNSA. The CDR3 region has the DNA TGTGCCAGCAGCTTAAGCCGGCCTCAGGGTACGCAGTATTTT. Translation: CASSLSRPQGTQYF.

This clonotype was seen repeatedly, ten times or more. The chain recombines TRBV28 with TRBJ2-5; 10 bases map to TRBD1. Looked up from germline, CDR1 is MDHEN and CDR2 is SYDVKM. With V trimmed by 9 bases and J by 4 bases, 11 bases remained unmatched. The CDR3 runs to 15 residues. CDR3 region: CASRDGTGAIETQYF. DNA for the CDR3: TGTGCCAGTCGGGACGGGACAGGGGCTATAGAGACCCAGTACTTC.

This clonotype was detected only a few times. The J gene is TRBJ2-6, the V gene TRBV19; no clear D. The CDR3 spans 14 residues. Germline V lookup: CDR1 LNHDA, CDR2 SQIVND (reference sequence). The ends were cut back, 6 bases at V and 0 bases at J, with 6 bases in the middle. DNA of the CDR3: TGTGCCAGTAGGCTGACCTCTGGGGCCAACGTCCTGACTTTC. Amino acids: CASRLTSGANVLTF.

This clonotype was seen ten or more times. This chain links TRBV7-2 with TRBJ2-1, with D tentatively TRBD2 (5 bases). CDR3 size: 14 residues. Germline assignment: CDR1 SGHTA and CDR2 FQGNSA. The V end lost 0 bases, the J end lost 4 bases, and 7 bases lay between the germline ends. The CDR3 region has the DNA TGTGCCAGCAGCTTAGCTAGCGTATACAATGAGCAGTTCTTC. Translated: CASSLASVYNEQFF. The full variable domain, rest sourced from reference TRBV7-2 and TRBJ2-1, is GAGVSQSPSNKVTEKGKDVELRCDPISGHTALYWYRQSLGQGLEFLIYFQGNSAPDKSGLPSDRFSAERTGGSVSTLTIQRTQQEDSAVYLCASSLASVYNEQFFGPGTRLTVL.

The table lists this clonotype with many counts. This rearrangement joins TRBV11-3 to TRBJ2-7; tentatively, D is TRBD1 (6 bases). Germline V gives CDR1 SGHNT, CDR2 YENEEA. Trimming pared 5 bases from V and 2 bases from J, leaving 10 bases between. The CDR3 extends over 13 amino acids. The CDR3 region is CASSQRDTYEQYF. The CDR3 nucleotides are TGTGCCAGCAGCCAAAGGGACACCTACGAGCAGTACTTC.